Below are 3 T cell receptor beta chains sequenced from a single sample in a study of blood T cells in healthy people across ages. Together with a sample-barcoded 5' primer, a J-beta primer mix was included in a second PCR lasting about 6 to 12 cycles. MiXCR, run by TCRdb on the 5' RACE reads, gives a single entry per CDR3 protein. The sample carries 1.2 million to 1.5 million distinct CDR3 sequences, 35% to 45% recorded once. Input material: blood. The receptors here all came from a woman between 18 and 29 years old in good health.

This chain joins TRBV9 and TRBJ2-1; D uncertain. This CDR3 is 14 amino acids long. Per germline, CDR1 SGDLS and CDR2 YYNGEE. V lost 8 bases and J 2 bases, leaving 14 bases between the germline ends. The DNA of the CDR3 is TGTGCCAGTGCCTTTGTGAGCACCTACAATGAGCAGTTCTTC. Encoded protein: CASAFVSTYNEQFF.

The count of this clonotype is one. The CDR3 end shows no conserved phenylalanine or tryptophan, and so a read error is likely. The chain carries TRBV20-1 and TRBJ2-4; D remains unclear. Germline assignment: CDR1 DFQATT and CDR2 SNEGSKA (reference sequence). Trimming left V 3 bases short and J 0 bases short, with 9 bases between. CDR3 length: 14 amino acids. In nucleotides, the CDR3 is TGCAGTGCTAGGGTCCCGCTAGCCAAAAACATTCAGTACCTC. Its protein product is CSARVPLAKNIQYL.

This chain links TRBV20-1 with TRBJ2-3, with 7 bases that match TRBD2. The CDR3 extends over 16 amino acids. Germline assignment: CDR1 DFQATT and CDR2 SNEGSKA (reference sequence). V lost 2 bases to trimming and J lost 3 bases; unmatched junction nucleotides: 11. This CDR3 reads CSARSLAEPGTDTQYF. DNA of the CDR3: TGCAGTGCTAGATCGCTAGCGGAACCGGGGACAGATACGCAGTATTTT.